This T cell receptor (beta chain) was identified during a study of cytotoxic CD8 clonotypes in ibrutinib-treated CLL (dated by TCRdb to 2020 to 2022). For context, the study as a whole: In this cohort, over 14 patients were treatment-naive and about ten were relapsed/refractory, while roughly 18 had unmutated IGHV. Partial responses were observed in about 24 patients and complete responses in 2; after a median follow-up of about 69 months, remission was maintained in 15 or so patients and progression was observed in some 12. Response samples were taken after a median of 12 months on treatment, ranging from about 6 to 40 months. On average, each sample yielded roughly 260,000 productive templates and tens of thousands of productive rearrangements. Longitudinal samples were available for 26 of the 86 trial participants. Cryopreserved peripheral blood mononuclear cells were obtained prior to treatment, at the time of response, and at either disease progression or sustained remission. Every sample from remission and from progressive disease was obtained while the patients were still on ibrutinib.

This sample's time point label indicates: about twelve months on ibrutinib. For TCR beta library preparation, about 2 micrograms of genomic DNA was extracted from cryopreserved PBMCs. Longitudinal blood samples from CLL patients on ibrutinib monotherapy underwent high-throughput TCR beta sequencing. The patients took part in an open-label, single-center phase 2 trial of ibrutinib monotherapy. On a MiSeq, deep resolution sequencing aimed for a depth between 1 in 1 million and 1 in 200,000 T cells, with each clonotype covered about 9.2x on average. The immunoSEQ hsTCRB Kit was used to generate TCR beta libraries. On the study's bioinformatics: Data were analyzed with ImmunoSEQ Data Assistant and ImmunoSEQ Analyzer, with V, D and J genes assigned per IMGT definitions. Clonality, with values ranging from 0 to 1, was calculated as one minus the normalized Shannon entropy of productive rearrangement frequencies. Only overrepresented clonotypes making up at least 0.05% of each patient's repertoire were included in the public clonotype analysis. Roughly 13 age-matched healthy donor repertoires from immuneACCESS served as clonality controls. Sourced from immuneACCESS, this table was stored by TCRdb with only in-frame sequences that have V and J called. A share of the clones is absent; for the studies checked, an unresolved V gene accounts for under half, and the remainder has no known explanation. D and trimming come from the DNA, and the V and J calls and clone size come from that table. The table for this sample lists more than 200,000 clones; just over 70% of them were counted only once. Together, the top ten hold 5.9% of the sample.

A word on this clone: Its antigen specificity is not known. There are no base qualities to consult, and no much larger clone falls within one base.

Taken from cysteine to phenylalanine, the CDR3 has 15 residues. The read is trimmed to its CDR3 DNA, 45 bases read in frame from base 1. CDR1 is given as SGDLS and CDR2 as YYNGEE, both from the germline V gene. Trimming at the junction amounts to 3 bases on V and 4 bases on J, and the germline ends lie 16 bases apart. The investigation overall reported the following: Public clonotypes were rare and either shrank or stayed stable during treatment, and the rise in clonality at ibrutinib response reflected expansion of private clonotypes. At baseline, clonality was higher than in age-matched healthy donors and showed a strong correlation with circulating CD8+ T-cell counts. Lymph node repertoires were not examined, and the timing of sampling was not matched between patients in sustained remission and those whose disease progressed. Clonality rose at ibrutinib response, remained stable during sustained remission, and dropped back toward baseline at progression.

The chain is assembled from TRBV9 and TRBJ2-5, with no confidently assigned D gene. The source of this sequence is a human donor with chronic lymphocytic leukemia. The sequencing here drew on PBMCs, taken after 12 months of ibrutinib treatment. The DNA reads TGTGCCAGCAGCGCCCTAGGGTGGGGTCGAGAGACCCAGTACTTC. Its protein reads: CASSALGWGRETQYF.